A single T cell receptor beta chain is shown here with its context. The data are from a study of blood T cell repertoires in COVID-19. Here immunoSEQ multiplex PCR was the method, and the copy in TCRdb shows in-frame clones only, minus some. The sample comprises around 130,000 clones, about four fifths of which are singletons, and about a fifth rests with the top ten. The CDR3 spans 15 residues. Germline V gives CDR1 SGHRS, CDR2 YFSETQ. V was clipped by 0 bases and J by 5 bases; unmatched bases: 7. The receptor's source is a man at least 80 years old with acute or convalescent COVID-19. The source material was peripheral blood. The chain recombines TRBV5-1 with TRBJ2-7; 8 bases line up with TRBD1. CDR3 amino acids: CASSLGGRGRDEQYF. The CDR3 DNA sequence: TGCGCCAGCAGCTTGGGGGGCAGGGGGCGTGACGAGCAGTACTTC.